The sequence of this TCR beta chain was determined in a study of cytomegalovirus exposure and HLA in healthy donors (dated by TCRdb to about 2017). Study-wide context: An earlier analysis of several hundred of the donors reported around 280 Gb of sequence data and some 110 million unique TCR beta sequences obtained from 180 million or so T cells. Roughly 300 gigabases of sequencing data and roughly 90 million unique TCR sequences were included in an early release covering about 620 HLA-typed donors. Of the roughly 430 genotyped donors, approximately 83% fell in the genetic ancestry cluster associated with self-reported Caucasian donors. The study aimed to test whether cataloging public T cell receptors could reveal signatures of past pathogen exposure. Using immunosequencing, the study profiled T cell repertoires from around 680 subjects and related those repertoires to cytomegalovirus serostatus. Besides the first cohort of hundreds of subjects, a separate validation cohort made up of 120 different subjects was used. High-throughput TCR immunosequencing, statistical association of individual TCRs with disease status, and machine learning were combined to predict cytomegalovirus infection status. To study patterns of TCR occurrence, a later analysis re-analyzed previously published TCR beta repertoires from 666 donors and added high-resolution HLA genotyping. Rather than using new phenotypic data, the later analysis identified candidate immune exposures from TCR beta sequences and from how often those sequences occurred across donors. To decide whether each TCR beta V gene segment behaved as functional or pseudogenic, an earlier analysis of approximately 590 of the donors relied on high-throughput TCR beta sequencing. Donor age, sex, ethnicity and CMV serostatus were compiled together with the repertoire data. A later genetic analysis used genome-wide SNP genotypes for about three fifths of the roughly 700 donors, treating that subset as a discovery cohort. Every discovery cohort repertoire had been produced on one sequencing platform. Class I and class II HLA loci were covered by the typing at four-digit resolution. The number of typed donors differed by locus: about 620-640 for A, B, C, DRB1 and DQB1; approximately 520 for DQA1; some 590 for DPA1; and approximately 450 for DPB1. Because of strong linkage in the cohort, roughly five DR-DQ haplotypes were treated as single units for association and clustering. Among about 400 genotyped donors of the cohort, an average of roughly 230,000 unique TCR beta nucleotide sequences was sequenced per donor, of which approximately 19% were non-productive.

This clone was seen more than once but under ten times. Its binding antigen is unknown. Per-nucleotide qualities are absent, and no much larger clonotype sits a single base away. Library preparation employed the immunoSEQ multiplex PCR assay. For the multiplex PCR, a mixture combining 60 forward primers for TCR Vbeta segments and 13 reverse primers for TCR Jbeta segments was used. Amplification of the CDR3 region of rearranged TCR beta genes was performed with a multiplex PCR assay on genomic DNA. The Illumina HiSeq System was used to sequence the amplified TCR beta libraries as 87-base-pair reads. For the original study's pipeline: A later analysis tallied 75 million to 85 million unique TCR beta chains across the 666 repertoires, and roughly 11 million of those chains were shared by two or more donors. To remove PCR and sequencing errors, raw reads were error-corrected and collapsed into unique sequences using a nearest-neighbor algorithm that merged closely related sequences. Alignment of CDR3 sequences to IMGT reference sequences was used to assign V, D and J gene segments. For a sequence to be retained, a match of at least six nucleotides to both a V gene segment and a J gene segment was required. A rearrangement counted as productive if the CDR3 had no stop codons and remained in frame with V and J, and every other rearrangement counted as non-productive. Following IMGT convention, CDR3 was defined as the stretch from the second conserved V-encoded cysteine to the conserved J-encoded phenylalanine. The earlier analysis of fewer than 700 of the donors excluded sequences that lacked an unambiguous match to a single V gene segment. In an earlier analysis of several hundred of the donors, V segments were called functional above 56.7% productive rearrangements and were called segregating when the between-donor standard deviation exceeded 5%. A statistical classification framework was built to diagnose cytomegalovirus status from the catalog of TCR beta chain sequences. V and J gene assignment, in a later analysis, came from comparing TCR nucleotide sequences with IMGT/GENE-DB human TR gene sequences. In a later analysis, CDR3 sequences and most-parsimonious VDJ recombination scenarios were assigned using the TCRdist pipeline. In a later analysis, every TCR beta chain was defined by the combination of its CDR3 amino acid sequence and its V-gene family, and reads without a unique V-gene family were dropped. To address suspected cross-contamination and a sequencing artifact, a later analysis removed some 620 highly shared, low-generation-probability nucleotide sequences. In a later analysis, a clonal expansion index for each public chain was calculated from normalized within-repertoire ranks of inferred template counts. In a later analysis, generation probabilities were computed using a VDJ recombination model fitted to out-of-frame rearrangements, and the results were checked against IGoR. In a later analysis, TCR-TCR, TCR-HLA and TCR-CMV co-occurrence was scored with hypergeometric tests, and a repertoire-size bias correction was applied to TCR pairs. A later analysis estimated false discovery rates by permuting HLA or CMV assignments 20 times. In a later analysis, co-occurring TCRs were grouped using DBSCAN, with TCRdist sequence similarity added in when clustering inside HLA-allele-positive subsets. For co-occurrence clustering, repertoires with fewer than 30,000 or more than 120,000 public chains were excluded, along with several repertoires with anomalous nucleotide sharing. Entries here come from immuneACCESS through TCRdb and include only in-frame sequences with V and J called. Some clones fail to appear in such tables; in the studies checked, an unresolved V gene covers under half of the shortfall, and the cause of the remainder is unknown. The V and J calls and the clone size are those of that table, but D and trimming were determined from the DNA. Present in this sample are more than 85,000 clones, around 80% of which were seen just once. The ten largest make up 3% to 4% of the sample.

On the study overall, not on this receptor specifically: Linkage disequilibrium might explain the correlated functional status among segregating V segments, but an unknown experimental factor could not be ruled out. In a later analysis, 16,951 TCR beta sequences were associated with specific HLA alleles at a false discovery rate of 0.05. In an earlier analysis of more than 450 of the donors, most TCR beta V segments were observed in productive rearrangements about 90% or about 30% of the time, broadly matching IMGT annotations. The authors suggested that the approach could potentially be generalized to other disease states and immunological phenotypes. A few of the identified cytomegalovirus-associated TCR beta chains were confirmed in vitro to be specific for cytomegalovirus antigens. A further reported finding was that TCR beta sequences accurately predicted the HLA-A and HLA-B alleles for most subjects in the first cohort. Compared with equally common non-associated chains, HLA-associated TCR beta chains in a later analysis were more clonally expanded and had lower generation probabilities. Because counts were too low, more than 15 rarely observed V segments, including chromosome 9 orphons, were left out of the earlier analysis of over 550 of the donors. In a later genetic analysis, a missense DCLRE1C variant was associated with V-gene and J-gene trimming of TCR beta chains, and the association was replicated in an independent cohort. Assigning TCR associations to individual alleles was difficult when HLA alleles, especially DR and DQ, strongly co-occurred. For the cohort, immune exposure information was limited to CMV serostatus. The classifier was reported to diagnose cytomegalovirus status with high specificity and sensitivity in both the original cohort and the validation cohort. According to a later analysis, most CMV-associated TCR beta chains appeared to be HLA-restricted, and the HLA associations seemed to be driven largely by CMV exposure. Because some donors lacked HLA typing at each locus, the association tests relied only on the typed subset. Most TCR sequences were seen in very few donors, while some public TCRs were found in many individuals. A cluster of highly shared sequence variants was judged likely to be a technical artifact of the sequencing pipeline. According to a later analysis, TCR association rates differed among HLA loci, with DRB1 alleles showing the most associated TCRs and HLA-C alleles showing the fewest. The study listed 164 TCR beta chains as associated with cytomegalovirus. The presence/absence analyses assumed that sequencing depth was roughly uniform across donors, and that assumption may not be true. In a later analysis, several top co-occurrence clusters were reported to appear linked to parvovirus B19, influenza, CMV and Epstein-Barr virus. A later genetic analysis reported fewer N-insertions in productive TCRs among donors in an Asian-associated ancestry cluster than the approximately 700-donor mean. In this cohort, only TCR beta chains were sequenced, and detectable features were limited by the absence of alpha or paired-chain data.

The cohort consisted of hundreds of healthy bone marrow donors. Cohort members were all nominally healthy when sampled, although unrecorded immune exposures were likely present. The donor tested CMV seropositive, placing the donor among the 250 to 350 seropositive members of the cohort. Each donor provided a peripheral blood sample, and peripheral blood mononuclear cells were used for TCR beta sequencing. The Qiagen DNeasy Blood Extraction Kit was used to extract genomic DNA from the blood cell samples. The TCR originated in a male donor in good health and CMV-seropositive. The sample comprised PBMCs.

The CDR3 here reads CAWSKGEHSPLHF. The DNA reads TGTGCCTGGAGTAAGGGGGAGCATTCACCCCTCCACTTT. The V gene is TRBV30 and the J gene is TRBJ1-6; the D gene is perhaps TRBD1, from 6 matching bases. CDR1 GTSNPN and CDR2 SVGIG are derived from the germline V gene (reference sequence). Measured from the cysteine to the phenylalanine, the CDR3 is 13 residues long. Just CDR3 DNA is preserved here, 39 bases in frame from base 1. Relative to germline, V is 2 bases shorter and J is 8 bases shorter, with 10 bases between their ends.